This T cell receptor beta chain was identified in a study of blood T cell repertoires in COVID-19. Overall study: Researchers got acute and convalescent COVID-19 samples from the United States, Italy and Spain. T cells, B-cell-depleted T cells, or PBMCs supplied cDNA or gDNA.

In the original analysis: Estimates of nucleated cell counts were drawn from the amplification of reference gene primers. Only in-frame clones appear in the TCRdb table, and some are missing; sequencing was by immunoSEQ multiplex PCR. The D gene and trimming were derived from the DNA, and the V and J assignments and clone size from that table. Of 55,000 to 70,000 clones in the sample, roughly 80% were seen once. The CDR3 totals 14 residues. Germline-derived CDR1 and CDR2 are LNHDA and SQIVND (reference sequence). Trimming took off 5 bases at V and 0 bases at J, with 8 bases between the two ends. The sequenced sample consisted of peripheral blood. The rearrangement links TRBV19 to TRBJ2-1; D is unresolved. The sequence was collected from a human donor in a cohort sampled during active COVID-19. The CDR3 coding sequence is TGTGCCAGTAGTTTCCCGAGCTCCTACAATGAGCAGTTCTTC. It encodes CASSFPSSYNEQFF.